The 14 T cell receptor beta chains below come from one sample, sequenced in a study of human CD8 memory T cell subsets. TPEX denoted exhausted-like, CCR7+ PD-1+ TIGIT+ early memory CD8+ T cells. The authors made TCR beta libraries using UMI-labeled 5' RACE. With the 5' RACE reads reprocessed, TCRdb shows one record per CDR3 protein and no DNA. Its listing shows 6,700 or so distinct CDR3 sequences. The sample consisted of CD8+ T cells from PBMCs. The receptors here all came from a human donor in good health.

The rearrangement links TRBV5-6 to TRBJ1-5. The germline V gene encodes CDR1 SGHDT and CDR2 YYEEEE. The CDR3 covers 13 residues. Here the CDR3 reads CASSLARNQPQHF.

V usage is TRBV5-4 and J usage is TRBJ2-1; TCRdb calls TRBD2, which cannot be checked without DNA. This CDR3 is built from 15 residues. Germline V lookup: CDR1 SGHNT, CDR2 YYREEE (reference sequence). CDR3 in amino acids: CASSPGLAFSHEQFF.

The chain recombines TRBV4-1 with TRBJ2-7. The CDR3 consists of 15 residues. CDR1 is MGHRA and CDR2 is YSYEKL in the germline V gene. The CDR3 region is CASSQDSSGLYEQYF.

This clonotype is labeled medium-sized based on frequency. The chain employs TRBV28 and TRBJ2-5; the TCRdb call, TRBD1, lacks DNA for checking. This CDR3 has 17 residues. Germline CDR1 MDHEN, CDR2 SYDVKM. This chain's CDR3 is CASSLPPGTGMKETQYF.

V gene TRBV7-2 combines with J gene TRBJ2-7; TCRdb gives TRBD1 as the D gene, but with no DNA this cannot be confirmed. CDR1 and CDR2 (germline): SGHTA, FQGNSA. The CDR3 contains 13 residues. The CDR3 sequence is CASSLNRAYEQYF.

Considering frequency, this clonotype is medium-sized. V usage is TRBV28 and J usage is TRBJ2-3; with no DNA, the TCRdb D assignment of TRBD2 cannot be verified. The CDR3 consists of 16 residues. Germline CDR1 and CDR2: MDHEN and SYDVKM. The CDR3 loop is CASSLVGGPLVDTQYF.

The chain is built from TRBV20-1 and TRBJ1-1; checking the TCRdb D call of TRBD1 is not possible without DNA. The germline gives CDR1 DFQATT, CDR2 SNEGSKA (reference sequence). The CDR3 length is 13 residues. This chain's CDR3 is CSASPRGNTEAFF.

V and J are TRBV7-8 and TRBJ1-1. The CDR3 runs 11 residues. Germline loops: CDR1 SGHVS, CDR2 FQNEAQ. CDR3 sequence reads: CASSLAFLAFF.

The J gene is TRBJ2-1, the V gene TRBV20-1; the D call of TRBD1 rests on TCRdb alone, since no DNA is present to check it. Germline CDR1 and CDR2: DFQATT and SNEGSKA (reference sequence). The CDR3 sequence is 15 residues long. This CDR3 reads CSALSWDRVYNEQFF.

CDR3 sequence reads: CASSMGPQGETQYF. The V call is TRBV7-3, the J call TRBJ2-5; the TRBD1 assignment by TCRdb is unverifiable without DNA. Per the germline V gene, CDR1 is SGHTA and CDR2 is FQGTGA. The CDR3 consists of 14 residues.

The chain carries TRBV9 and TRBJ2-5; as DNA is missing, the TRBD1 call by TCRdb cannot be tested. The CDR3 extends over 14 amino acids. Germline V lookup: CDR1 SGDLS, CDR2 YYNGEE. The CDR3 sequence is CASSVEGDQETQYF.

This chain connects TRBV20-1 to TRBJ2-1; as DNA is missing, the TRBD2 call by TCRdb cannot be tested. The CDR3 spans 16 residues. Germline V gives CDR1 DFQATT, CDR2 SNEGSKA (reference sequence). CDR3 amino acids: CSAPIAGGPPPNEQFF.

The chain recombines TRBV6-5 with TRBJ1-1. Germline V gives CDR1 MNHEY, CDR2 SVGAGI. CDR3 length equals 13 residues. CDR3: CASSDRVGTEAFF.

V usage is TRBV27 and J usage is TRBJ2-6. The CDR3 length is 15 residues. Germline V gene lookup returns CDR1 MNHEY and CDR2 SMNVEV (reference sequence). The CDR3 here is CASSLSSSGANVLTF. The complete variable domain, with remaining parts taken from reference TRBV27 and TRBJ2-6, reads EAQVTQNPRYLITVTGKKLTVTCSQNMNHEYMSWYRQDPGLGLRQIYYSMNVEVTDKGDVPEGYKVSRKEKRNFPLILESPSPNQTSLYFCASSLSSSGANVLTFGAGSRLTVL.